The entry that follows covers one TCR beta chain sequence. Its antigen is not yet known. There are no base qualities to consult, and no much larger clone falls within one base. Library creation used the immunoSEQ multiplex PCR assay. In TCRdb, the immuneACCESS table is reduced to in-frame sequences with V and J assigned. These tables do not hold every clone; where another copy was compared, an unresolved V gene accounts for under half, and the others remain unexplained. Within this sample are tens of thousands of clones, with under 95% of them counted one time only. The ten largest make up roughly 1.6% of the sample. The sample belongs to a study of control samples from healthy donors and cancer patients (dated by TCRdb to between 2020 and 2021). At the junction V is shortened by 10 bases and J by 4 bases; bases outside the gene matches: 15. From a lookup of the germline V gene, CDR1 and CDR2 are SNHLY and FYNNEI. Counted from cysteine to phenylalanine, this CDR3 has 15 amino acids. Solely the CDR3 DNA is kept, with 45 bases framed from the first base.

The sequencing sample was made of PBMCs. The chain links TRBV2 with TRBJ1-2, with 7 bases aligning to TRBD1. This TCR was recovered from a man aged 35 to 55 with colorectal cancer. The nucleotide sequence is given as TGTGCCACCTTAGGGACAGCCGTGAAATTCTATGGCTACACCTTC. Its product reads: CATLGTAVKFYGYTF.